These 3 T cell receptor beta chains were all obtained from the same sample, sequenced in a study of blood T cells in healthy people across ages (dated by TCRdb to between 2015 and 2017). Library prep was done by 5' RACE. Sequencing instrument: Illumina HiSeq 2500. A second roughly 6 to 12 cycle PCR used a sample-barcoded 5' primer and a J-beta primer mix. TCRdb passed the public sequencing reads through fastp at Q25 and MiXCR, retaining productive beta sequences. CDR3 protein sequences are deduplicated, and each keeps its most common genes and DNA. The sample table lists about 1.1 million distinct CDR3 sequences, 30% to 40% of them with a count of one. The ten largest clones capture about 12% of the sample. Sequenced input: blood. Receptor source: a man aged 18-30 years in good health.

The chain combines TRBV6-2 or TRBV6-3 with TRBJ1-2; 12 bases agree with TRBD1. The CDR3 has 15 residues. V was clipped by 1 base and J by 7 bases; unmatched bases: 4. CDR1 is MNHEY and CDR2 is SVGEGT in the germline V gene. The CDR3 sequence is CASSYWDRGLTGYTF. The CDR3 coding sequence is TGTGCCAGCAGTTACTGGGACAGGGGGCTGACTGGCTACACCTTC.

This chain uses TRBV7-9 with TRBJ1-1; D gene ambiguous. Trimming stripped 8 bases from V and 1 base from J, with 14 bases between. CDR1 SEHNR and CDR2 FQNEAQ come from the germline V gene (reference sequence). The CDR3 contains 14 residues. In nucleotides, the CDR3 is TGTGCCAGCCTCTTGGGCGAGGGGAACACTGAAGCTTTCTTT. Translated, it gives CASLLGEGNTEAFF.

The gene calls are TRBV20-1 and TRBJ1-3, with D possibly matching TRBD1 (6 bases). In germline, CDR1 is DFQATT, CDR2 SNEGSKA (reference sequence). V gave up 1 base and J gave up 4 bases, with 17 bases separating them. This CDR3 comprises 16 residues. The CDR3: CSARGPPGAGGNTIYF. DNA of the CDR3: TGCAGTGCTAGAGGGCCCCCGGGGGCAGGAGGAAACACCATATATTTT.